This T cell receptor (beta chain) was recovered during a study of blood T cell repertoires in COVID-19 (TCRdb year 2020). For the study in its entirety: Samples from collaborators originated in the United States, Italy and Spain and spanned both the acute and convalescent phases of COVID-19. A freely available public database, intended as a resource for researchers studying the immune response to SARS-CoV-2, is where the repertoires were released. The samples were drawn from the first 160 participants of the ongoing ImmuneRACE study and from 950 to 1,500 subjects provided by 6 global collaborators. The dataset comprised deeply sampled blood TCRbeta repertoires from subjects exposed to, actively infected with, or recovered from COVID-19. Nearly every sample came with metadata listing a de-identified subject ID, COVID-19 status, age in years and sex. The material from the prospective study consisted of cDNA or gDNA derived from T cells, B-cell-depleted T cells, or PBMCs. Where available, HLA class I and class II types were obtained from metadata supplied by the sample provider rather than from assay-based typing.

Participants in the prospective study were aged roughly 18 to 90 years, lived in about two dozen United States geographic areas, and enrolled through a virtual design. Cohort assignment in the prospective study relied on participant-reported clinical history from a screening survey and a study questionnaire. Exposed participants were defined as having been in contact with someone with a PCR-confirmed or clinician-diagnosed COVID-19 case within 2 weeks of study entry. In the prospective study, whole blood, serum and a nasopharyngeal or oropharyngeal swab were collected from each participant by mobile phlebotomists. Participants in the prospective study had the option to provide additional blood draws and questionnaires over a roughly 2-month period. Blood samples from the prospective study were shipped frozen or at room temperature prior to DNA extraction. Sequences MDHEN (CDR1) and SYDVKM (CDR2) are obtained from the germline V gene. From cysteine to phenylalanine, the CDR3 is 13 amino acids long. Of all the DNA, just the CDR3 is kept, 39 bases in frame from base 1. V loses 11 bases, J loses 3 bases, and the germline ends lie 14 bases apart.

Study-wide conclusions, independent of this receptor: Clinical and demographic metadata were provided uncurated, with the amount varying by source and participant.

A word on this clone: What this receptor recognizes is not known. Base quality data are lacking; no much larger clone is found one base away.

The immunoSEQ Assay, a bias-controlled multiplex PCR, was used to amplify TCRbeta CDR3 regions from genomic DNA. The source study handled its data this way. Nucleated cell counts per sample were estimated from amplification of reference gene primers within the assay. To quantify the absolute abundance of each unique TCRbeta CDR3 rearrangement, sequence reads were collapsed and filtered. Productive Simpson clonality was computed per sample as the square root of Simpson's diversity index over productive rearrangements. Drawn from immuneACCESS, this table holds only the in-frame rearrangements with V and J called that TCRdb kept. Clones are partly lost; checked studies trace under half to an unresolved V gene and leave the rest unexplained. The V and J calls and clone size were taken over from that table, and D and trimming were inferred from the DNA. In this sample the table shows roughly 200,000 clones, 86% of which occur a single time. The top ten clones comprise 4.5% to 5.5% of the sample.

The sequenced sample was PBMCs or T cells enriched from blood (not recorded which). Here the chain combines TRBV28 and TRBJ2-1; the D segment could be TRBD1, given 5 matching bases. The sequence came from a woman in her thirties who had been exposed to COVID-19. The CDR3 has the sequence CALGAGHYNEQFF. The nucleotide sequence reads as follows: TGTGCCCTTGGGGCAGGGCACTACAATGAGCAGTTCTTC.